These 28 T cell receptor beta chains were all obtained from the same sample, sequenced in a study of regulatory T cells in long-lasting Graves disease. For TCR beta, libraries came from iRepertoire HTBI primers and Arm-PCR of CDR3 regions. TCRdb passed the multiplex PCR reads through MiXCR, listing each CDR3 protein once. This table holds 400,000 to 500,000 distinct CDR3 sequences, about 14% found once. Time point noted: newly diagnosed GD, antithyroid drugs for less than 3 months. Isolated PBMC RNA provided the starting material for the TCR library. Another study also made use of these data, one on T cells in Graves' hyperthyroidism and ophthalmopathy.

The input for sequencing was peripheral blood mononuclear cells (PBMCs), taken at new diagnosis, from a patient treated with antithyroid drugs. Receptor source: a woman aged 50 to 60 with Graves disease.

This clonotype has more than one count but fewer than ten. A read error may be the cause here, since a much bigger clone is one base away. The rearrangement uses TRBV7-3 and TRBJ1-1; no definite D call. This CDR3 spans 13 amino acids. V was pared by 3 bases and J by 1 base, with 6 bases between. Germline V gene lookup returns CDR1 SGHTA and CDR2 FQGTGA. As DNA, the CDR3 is TGTGCCAGCAGCTTTCAGCAGAACACTGAAGCTTTCTTT. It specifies CASSFQQNTEAFF. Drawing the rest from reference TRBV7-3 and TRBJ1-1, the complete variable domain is GAGVSQTPSNKVTEKGKYVELRCDPISGHTALYWYRQSLGQGPEFLIYFQGTGAADDSGLPNDRFFAVRPEGSVSTLKIQRTERGDSAVYLCASSFQQNTEAFFGQGTRLTVV.

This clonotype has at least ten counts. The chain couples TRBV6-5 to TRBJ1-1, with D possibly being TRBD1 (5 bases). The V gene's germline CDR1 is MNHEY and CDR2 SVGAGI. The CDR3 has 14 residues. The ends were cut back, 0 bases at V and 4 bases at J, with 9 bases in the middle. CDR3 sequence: CASSYSGDATEAFF. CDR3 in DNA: TGTGCCAGCAGTTACTCCGGGGACGCCACTGAAGCTTTCTTT.

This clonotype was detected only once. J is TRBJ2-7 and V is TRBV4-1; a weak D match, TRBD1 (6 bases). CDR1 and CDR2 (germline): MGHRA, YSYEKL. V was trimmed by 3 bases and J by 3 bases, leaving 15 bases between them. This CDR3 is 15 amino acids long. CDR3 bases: TGCGCCAGCAGCCACCTACAGGGTGAAAACTACGAGCAGTACTTC. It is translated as CASSHLQGENYEQYF.

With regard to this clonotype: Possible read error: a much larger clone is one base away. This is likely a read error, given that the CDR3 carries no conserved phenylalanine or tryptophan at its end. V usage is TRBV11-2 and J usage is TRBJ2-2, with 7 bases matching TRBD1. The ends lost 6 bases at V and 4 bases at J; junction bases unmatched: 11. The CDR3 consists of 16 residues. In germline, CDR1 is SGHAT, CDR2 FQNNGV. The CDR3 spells CASSRRVNRGTGELFL. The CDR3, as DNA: TGTGCCAGCAGTCGACGCGTTAACAGGGGCACCGGGGAGCTGTTTTTA.

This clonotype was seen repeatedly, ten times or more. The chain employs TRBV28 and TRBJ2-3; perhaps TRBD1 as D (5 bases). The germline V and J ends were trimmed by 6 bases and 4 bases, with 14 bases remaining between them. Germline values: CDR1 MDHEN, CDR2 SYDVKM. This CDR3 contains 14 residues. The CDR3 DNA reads TGTGCCAGCAGCGTCCCTCAGGGCGCAGATACGCAGTATTTT. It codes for CASSVPQGADTQYF.

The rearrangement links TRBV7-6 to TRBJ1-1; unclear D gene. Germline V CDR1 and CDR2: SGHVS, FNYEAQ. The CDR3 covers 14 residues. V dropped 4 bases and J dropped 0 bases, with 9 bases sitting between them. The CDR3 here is CASSSEGMNTEAFF. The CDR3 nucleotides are TGTGCCAGCAGCTCTGAGGGAATGAACACTGAAGCTTTCTTT.

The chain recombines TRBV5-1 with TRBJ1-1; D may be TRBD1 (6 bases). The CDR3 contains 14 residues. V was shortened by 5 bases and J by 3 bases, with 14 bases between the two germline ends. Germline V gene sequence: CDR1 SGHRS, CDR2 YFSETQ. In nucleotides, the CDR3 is TGCGCCAGCAGTAGTTCTCCAGGGGACACTGAAGCTTTCTTT. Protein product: CASSSSPGDTEAFF.

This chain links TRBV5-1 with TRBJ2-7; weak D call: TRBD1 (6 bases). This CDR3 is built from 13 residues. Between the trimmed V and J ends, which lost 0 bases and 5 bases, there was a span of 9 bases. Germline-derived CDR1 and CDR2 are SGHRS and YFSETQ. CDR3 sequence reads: CASSLESGDEQYF. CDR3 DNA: TGCGCCAGCAGCTTGGAGTCAGGGGACGAGCAGTACTTC.

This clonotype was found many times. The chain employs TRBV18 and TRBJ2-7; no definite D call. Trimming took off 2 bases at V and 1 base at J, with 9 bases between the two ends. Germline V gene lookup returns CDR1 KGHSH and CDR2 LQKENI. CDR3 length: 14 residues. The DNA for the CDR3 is TGTGCCAGCTCACCAGGGATGAAGTCCTACGAGCAGTACTTC. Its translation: CASSPGMKSYEQYF.

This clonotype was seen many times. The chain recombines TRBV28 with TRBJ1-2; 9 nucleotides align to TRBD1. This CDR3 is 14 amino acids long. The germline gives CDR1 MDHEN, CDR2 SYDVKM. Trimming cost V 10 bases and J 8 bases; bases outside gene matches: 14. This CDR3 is CAIFNPGTGKGYTF. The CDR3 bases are TGTGCCATCTTCAATCCCGGGACAGGGAAGGGCTACACCTTC.

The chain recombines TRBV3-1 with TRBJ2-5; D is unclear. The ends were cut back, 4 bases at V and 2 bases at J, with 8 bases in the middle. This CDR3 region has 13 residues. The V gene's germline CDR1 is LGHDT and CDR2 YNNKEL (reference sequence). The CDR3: CASSPTLQETQYF. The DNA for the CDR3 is TGTGCCAGCAGCCCGACCCTTCAAGAGACCCAGTACTTC.

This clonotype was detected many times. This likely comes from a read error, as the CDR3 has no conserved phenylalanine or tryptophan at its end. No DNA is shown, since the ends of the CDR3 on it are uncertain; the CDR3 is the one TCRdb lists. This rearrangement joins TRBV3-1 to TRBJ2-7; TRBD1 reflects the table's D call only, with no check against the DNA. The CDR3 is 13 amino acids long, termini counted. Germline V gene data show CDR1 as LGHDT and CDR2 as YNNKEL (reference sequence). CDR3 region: CASSPTRDRGCIY.

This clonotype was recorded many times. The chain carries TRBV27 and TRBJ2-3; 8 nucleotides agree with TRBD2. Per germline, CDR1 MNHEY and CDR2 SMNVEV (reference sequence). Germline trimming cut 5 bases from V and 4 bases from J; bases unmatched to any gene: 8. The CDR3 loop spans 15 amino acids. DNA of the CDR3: TGTGCCAGCAGTATGACTAGCGAGTTCCCAGATACGCAGTATTTT. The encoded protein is CASSMTSEFPDTQYF.

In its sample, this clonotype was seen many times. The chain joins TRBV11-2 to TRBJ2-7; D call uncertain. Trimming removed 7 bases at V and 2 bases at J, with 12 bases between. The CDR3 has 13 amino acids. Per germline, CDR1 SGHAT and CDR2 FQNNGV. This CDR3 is CASNKVSAYEQYF. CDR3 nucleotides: TGTGCCAGCAACAAGGTGTCAGCCTACGAGCAGTACTTC.

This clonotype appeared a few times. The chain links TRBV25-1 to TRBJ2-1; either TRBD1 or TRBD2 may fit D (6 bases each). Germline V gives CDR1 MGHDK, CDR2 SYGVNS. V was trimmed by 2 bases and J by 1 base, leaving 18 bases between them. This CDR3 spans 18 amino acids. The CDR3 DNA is TGTGCCAGCAGTGAAGAAACGGTCCGGGGGCGGTCCTACAATGAGCAGTTCTTC. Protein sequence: CASSEETVRGRSYNEQFF.

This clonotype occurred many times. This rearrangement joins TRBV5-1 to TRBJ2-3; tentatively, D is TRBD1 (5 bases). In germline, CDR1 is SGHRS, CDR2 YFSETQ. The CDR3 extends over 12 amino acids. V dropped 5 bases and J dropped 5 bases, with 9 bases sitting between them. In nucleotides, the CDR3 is TGCGCCAGCAGTGTAAGGGGAGATACGCAGTATTTT. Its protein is CASSVRGDTQYF.

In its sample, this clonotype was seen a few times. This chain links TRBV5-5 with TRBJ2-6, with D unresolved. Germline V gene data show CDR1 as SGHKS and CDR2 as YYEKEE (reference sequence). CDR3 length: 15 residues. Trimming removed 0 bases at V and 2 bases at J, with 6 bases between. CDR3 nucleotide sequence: TGTGCCAGCAGCTTGGACCCCCCTGGGGCCAACGTCCTGACTTTC. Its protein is CASSLDPPGANVLTF. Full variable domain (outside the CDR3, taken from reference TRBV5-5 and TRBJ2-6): DAGVTQSPTHLIKTRGQQVTLRCSPISGHKSVSWYQQVLGQGPQFIFQYYEKEERGRGNFPDRFSARQFPNYSSELNVNALLLGDSALYLCASSLDPPGANVLTFGAGSRLTVL.

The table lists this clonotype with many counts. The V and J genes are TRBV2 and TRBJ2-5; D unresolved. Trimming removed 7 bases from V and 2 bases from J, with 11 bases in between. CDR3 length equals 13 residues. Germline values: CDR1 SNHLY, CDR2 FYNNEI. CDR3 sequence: CASNFVPQETQYF. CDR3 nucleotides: TGTGCCAGCAATTTTGTACCGCAAGAGACCCAGTACTTC.

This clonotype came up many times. The CDR3 protein is CASTGGTGELFF. For the CDR3, the DNA is TGTGCCAGCACGGGTGGAACCGGGGAGCTGTTTTTT. The V gene is TRBV27, the J gene TRBJ2-2; D is unresolved. The V gene lost 7 bases and the J gene lost 5 bases, with 8 bases spanning the gap. The CDR3 loop spans 12 amino acids. The germline V gene has CDR1 MNHEY and CDR2 SMNVEV (reference sequence).

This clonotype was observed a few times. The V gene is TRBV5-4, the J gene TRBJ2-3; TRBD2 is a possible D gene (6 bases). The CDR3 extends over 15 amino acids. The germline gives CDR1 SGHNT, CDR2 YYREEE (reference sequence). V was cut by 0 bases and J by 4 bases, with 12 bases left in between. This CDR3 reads CASSLDTGAPDTQYF. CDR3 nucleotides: TGTGCCAGCAGCTTGGATACGGGAGCCCCAGATACGCAGTATTTT.

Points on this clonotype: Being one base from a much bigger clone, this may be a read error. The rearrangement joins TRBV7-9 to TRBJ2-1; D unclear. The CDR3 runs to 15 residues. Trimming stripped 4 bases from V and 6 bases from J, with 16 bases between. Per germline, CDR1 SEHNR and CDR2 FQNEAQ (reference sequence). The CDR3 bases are TGTGCCAGCAGCTCTGCTTCGATCCGGTCCAATGAGCAGTTCTTC. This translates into CASSSASIRSNEQFF.

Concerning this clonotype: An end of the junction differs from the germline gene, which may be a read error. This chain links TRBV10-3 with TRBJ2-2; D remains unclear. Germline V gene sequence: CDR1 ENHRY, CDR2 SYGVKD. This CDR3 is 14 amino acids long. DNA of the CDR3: TGTGCCATCAGTGTAGCCGGGTCCACCGGGCAGCTGTTTTTT. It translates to CAISVAGSTGQLFF.

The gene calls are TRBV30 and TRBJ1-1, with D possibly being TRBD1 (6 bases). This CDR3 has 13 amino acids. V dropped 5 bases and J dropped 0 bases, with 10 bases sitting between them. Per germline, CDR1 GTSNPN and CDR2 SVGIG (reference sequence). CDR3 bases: TGTGCCTGGCGACAGGAGATGAACACTGAAGCTTTCTTT. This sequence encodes CAWRQEMNTEAFF.

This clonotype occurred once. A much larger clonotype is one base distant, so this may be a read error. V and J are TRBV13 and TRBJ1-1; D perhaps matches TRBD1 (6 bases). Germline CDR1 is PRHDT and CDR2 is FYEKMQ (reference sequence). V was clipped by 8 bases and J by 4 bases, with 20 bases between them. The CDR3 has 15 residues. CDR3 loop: CASGSTGRGGTEAFF. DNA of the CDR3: TGTGCCAGCGGCTCCACAGGGCGGGGGGGCACTGAAGCTTTCTTT.

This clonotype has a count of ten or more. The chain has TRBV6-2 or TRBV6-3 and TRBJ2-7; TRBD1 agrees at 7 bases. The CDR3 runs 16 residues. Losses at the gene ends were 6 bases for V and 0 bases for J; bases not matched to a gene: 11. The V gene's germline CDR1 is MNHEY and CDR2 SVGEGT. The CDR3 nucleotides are TGTGCCAGCAGGAGGCCGGGACAGTCCAGCTCCTACGAGCAGTACTTC. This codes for CASRRPGQSSSYEQYF.

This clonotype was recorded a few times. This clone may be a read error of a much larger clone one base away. This CDR3 reads CASRGAGDEKLFF. The CDR3, as DNA: TGTGCCAGCAGAGGGGCAGGGGACGAAAAACTGTTTTTT. The chain links TRBV12-3 or TRBV12-4 to TRBJ1-4, with D possibly matching TRBD1 (6 bases). This CDR3 contains 13 residues. V lost 6 bases and J lost 8, with 13 bases in between.

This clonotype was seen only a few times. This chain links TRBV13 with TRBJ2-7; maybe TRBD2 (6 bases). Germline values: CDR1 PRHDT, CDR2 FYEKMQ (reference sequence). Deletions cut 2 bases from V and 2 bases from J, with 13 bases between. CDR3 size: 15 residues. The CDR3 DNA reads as TGTGCCAGCAGCTTACGCGGGACCTCCACCTACGAGCAGTACTTC. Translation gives CASSLRGTSTYEQYF.

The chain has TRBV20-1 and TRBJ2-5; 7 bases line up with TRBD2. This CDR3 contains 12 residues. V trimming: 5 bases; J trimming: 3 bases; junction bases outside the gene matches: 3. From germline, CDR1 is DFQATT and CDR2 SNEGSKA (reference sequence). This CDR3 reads CSALGGKETQYF. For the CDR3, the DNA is TGCAGTGCTTTGGGAGGGAAAGAGACCCAGTACTTC.